This T cell receptor beta chain was captured in a study of cytomegalovirus exposure and HLA in healthy donors. Primers included in the PCR were 60 Vbeta and 13 Jbeta primers. This table comes from immunoSEQ multiplex PCR, and its TCRdb copy is limited to in-frame clones, with some not included. Among approximately 200,000 clones listed, just under 75% were seen once. Notes on this clone: Its matching antigen is unknown.

General study findings and limits: Certain sequence variants were highly shared and formed a cluster, and this cluster was likely a sequencing artifact.

The CDR3 length is 13 residues. Germline V gene data show CDR1 as MDHEN and CDR2 as SYDVKM. With 8 bases removed from V and 0 bases from J, the gap between germline ends came to 8 bases. The specimen was PBMCs. This TCR came from a woman in her 30s in good health and CMV-seropositive. The rearrangement joins TRBV28 to TRBJ1-5, with D uncertain. CDR3 loop: CASRPGSNQPQHF. Here the CDR3 DNA reads TGTGCCAGCCGACCGGGTAGCAATCAGCCCCAGCATTTT.